This is a list of T cell receptor beta chains from one sample in a study of blood T cells in healthy people across ages. In TCRdb, the 5' RACE reads were re-called with MiXCR into one record per CDR3 protein. The sample lists about 1 million distinct CDR3 sequences; more than 40% were seen once. Sequencing was performed on blood. Receptor source: a woman aged 60 to 75 in good health. The CDR3 runs from the conserved cysteine through the conserved F or W. A D gene is named only where the DNA matches it firmly. A row's size may be missing; if present it is once, few, many or a size class.

>TRBJ1-1|TRBV20-1|.|TRBD1
TGCAGTGCTAGAGCGCAATTAATCCCCACAGGGGGCCTCCTGAACACTGAAGCTTTCTTT
CSARAQLIPTGGLLNTEAFF
>TRBJ2-3|TRBV7-2|.|.
TGTGCCAGCAGCTGGGGGGAATATACGCAGTATTTT
CASSWGEYTQYF
>TRBJ2-5|TRBV28|few|.
TGTGCCAGCACAACCGTCCAAGAGACCCAGTACTTC
CASTTVQETQYF
>TRBJ1-1|TRBV6-5|.|.
TGTGCCAGCAGACAGGGCGGCACTGAAGCTTTCTTT
CASRQGGTEAFF
>TRBJ2-5|TRBV4-1|.|.
TGCGCCAGCAGCCACGTCGGCGGGCCGGAGGAGACCCAGTACTTC
CASSHVGGPEETQYF
>TRBJ2-3|TRBV7-3|.|TRBD2
TGTGCCAGCAGGGAAAGCGGGAGCGGCACAGATACGCAGTATTTT
CASRESGSGTDTQYF
>TRBJ2-5|TRBV5-1|.|TRBD2
TGCGCCAGCAGCGAGGGACTAGCGGGAGAATGGGAGACCCAGTACTTC
CASSEGLAGEWETQYF
>TRBJ2-5|TRBV6-1|.|.
TGTGCCAGCAGTGGCCCGATAACCCTGGGAGAGACCCAGTACTTC
CASSGPITLGETQYF
>TRBJ2-3|TRBV11-3|.|TRBD2
TGTGCCAGCAGCTTAGGGGAAGAGCGGGAGGAAGGAGATACGCAGTATTTT
CASSLGEEREEGDTQYF
>TRBJ2-1|TRBV12-3/TRBV12-4|few|TRBD2
TGTGCCAGCAGTTTATTGGGACTAGCGGGAGGATGGCGGCAGTTCTTC
CASSLLGLAGGWRQFF
>TRBJ2-3|TRBV7-8|.|TRBD1
TGTGCCAGCAGCTCTAAGGCGACAGGGTATGCTCCCGATTCTAGCACAGATACGCAGTATTTT
CASSSKATGYAPDSSTDTQYF
>TRBJ2-7|TRBV2|.|.
TGTGCCAGCAGGGTTTACGAGCAGTACTTC
CASRVYEQYF
>TRBJ2-7|TRBV5-1|.|TRBD2
TGCGCCAGCAGCAAGGGACTAGCGGGAGCTTCCTCCTACGAGCAGTACTTC
CASSKGLAGASSYEQYF
>TRBJ2-3|TRBV12-3/TRBV12-4|.|.
TGTGCCAGCAGTTTACGGAGTATGGAACAGGGAGCGCAGTATTTT
CASSLRSMEQGAQYF
>TRBJ2-7|TRBV27|.|.
TGTGCCAGCTGGCAGGGTGGATACGAGCAGTACTTC
CASWQGGYEQYF
>TRBJ2-5|TRBV9|.|TRBD1
TGTGCCAGCAGCGAGACAGGGCAAGAGACCCAGTACTTC
CASSETGQETQYF
>TRBJ2-1|TRBV7-2|.|.
TGTGCCAGCAGCACGGGGGACCATCCGGGCGAGCAGTTCTTC
CASSTGDHPGEQFF
>TRBJ2-1|TRBV4-1|.|.
TGCGCCAGCAGCCAAGGTAGGGTCGATGAGCAGTTCTTC
CASSQGRVDEQFF
>TRBJ2-1|TRBV28|.|TRBD1
TGTGCCAGCAGTTCCGATACAGGGGGGATTTACAATGAGCAGTTCTTC
CASSSDTGGIYNEQFF
>TRBJ1-1|TRBV6-2/TRBV6-3|few|TRBD1
TGTGCCAGCAGTTATTCAGGGGGCTACACTGAAGCTTTCTTT
CASSYSGGYTEAFF
>TRBJ2-7|TRBV20-1|.|.
TGCAGTGCTAGAGATCCGGGAACAGCCTACGAGCAGTACTTC
CSARDPGTAYEQYF
>TRBJ2-7|TRBV2|.|.
TGTGCCAGCAGTGCTAAGTTATTAATATACGAGCAGTACTTC
CASSAKLLIYEQYF
>TRBJ2-2|TRBV11-2|.|.
TGTGCCAGCAGTGGACAGACTCCCACCGGGGAGCTGTTTTTT
CASSGQTPTGELFF
>TRBJ2-1|TRBV5-1|.|TRBD2
TGCGCCAGCAGCTTACGCAGCGGGAGTGACGACAATGAGCAGTTCTTC
CASSLRSGSDDNEQFF
>TRBJ2-4|TRBV20-1|.|.
TGCAGTGCTAGAGATCCTAGCACTCGGGAGTACTTC
CSARDPSTREYF
>TRBJ2-4|TRBV21-1|.|.
TGTGCCAGCAGCAAGGATGACAGGGCGGGTGCCTACAACATTCAGTACTTC
CASSKDDRAGAYNIQYF
>TRBJ2-4|TRBV12-3/TRBV12-4|.|.
TGTGCCAGCAACTTGGGTTACCAGAACATTCAGTACTTC
CASNLGYQNIQYF
>TRBJ1-6|TRBV20-1|.|.
TGCAGTGCTAGAGGGTCGGGAGGCAGGGGAGCTCTGGGTTCACCCCTCCACTTT
CSARGSGGRGALGSPLHF